Below, 24 T cell receptor beta chains from the same sample are listed, as sequenced in a study of human T cells and chemical hapten exposure. TCRdb redid the calling of the RACE reads with MiXCR, one entry per CDR3 protein. The sample records some 330,000 distinct CDR3 sequences, 4.5% to 7% being singletons. The time point was: pre-sensitization, week 0. Treatment given: therapeutic diphenylcyclopropenone sensitization with weekly scalp DPC. The sample was whole blood, taken in connection with sensitization to the hapten diphenylcyclopropenone (DPC). These receptor sequences come from a young woman with alopecia areata. Some clones in this sample may be carry-over from other donors' samples.

This clonotype occurred a few times. This chain links TRBV11-2 with TRBJ2-3, with 10 bases that match TRBD2. The CDR3 spans 16 residues. The junction had 10 bases not matched to a gene; V was cut back by 5 bases and J by 5 bases. CDR1 is SGHAT and CDR2 is FQNNGV in the germline V gene. CDR3 coding DNA: TGTGCCAGCAGCCCTCGGACTAGCGGTGGTGTAGATACGCAGTATTTT. This sequence encodes CASSPRTSGGVDTQYF.

The table lists this clonotype with a few counts. This rearrangement joins TRBV5-1 to TRBJ2-7; D remains unclear. This CDR3 spans 16 amino acids. Germline V gene sequence: CDR1 SGHRS, CDR2 YFSETQ. V gave up 0 bases and J gave up 1 base, with 14 bases separating them. The CDR3 sequence is CASSLGAPSESYEQYF. CDR3 DNA: TGCGCCAGCAGCTTGGGGGCTCCGTCGGAATCCTACGAGCAGTACTTC.

The V call is TRBV20-1, the J call TRBJ2-7, with TRBD2 as a possible D gene (5 bases). The CDR3 sequence is 13 residues long. In germline, CDR1 is DFQATT, CDR2 SNEGSKA (reference sequence). Trimming took off 6 bases at V and 3 bases at J, with 15 bases between the two ends. CDR3 bases: TGCAGTGCCCGAGGGAACTTAGGCTACGAGCAGTACTTC. This sequence encodes CSARGNLGYEQYF.

This clonotype was counted ten times or more. V and J are TRBV7-2 and TRBJ2-7, with D unresolved. Trimming stripped 1 base from V and 9 bases from J, with 16 bases between. This CDR3 contains 14 residues. CDR1 is SGHTA, CDR2 FQGNSA, per germline. CDR3 region: CASSLGSPRTRQYF. For the CDR3, the DNA is TGTGCCAGCAGCTTAGGATCTCCGCGGACCCGGCAGTACTTC.

This sequence joins TRBV12-3 or TRBV12-4 and TRBJ2-6, with D possibly called TRBD1 or TRBD2 (5 bases each). V shed 6 bases and J shed 0 bases, with 12 bases lying between them. This CDR3 has 16 amino acids. The CDR3 sequence: CASRITRGSGANVLTF. CDR3 nucleotide sequence: TGTGCCAGCAGGATTACTAGGGGCTCTGGGGCCAACGTCCTGACTTTC.

The V and J genes are TRBV10-3 and TRBJ1-2; TRBD1 matches 8 bases. The V gene's germline CDR1 is ENHRY and CDR2 SYGVKD. The CDR3 is 12 residues long. CDR3 in amino acids: CATGDRIYGYTF. The CDR3 DNA follows: TGTGCAACCGGGGACAGGATCTATGGCTACACCTTC.

V gene TRBV27 combines with J gene TRBJ1-4; D uncertain. Germline V gene data show CDR1 as MNHEY and CDR2 as SMNVEV (reference sequence). V lost 3 bases and J lost 5, with 10 bases in between. This CDR3 is 14 amino acids long. CDR3 DNA sequence: TGTGCCAGCAGTTTGAGGGTCTCGAATGAAAAACTGTTTTTT. Translated: CASSLRVSNEKLFF. Full variable domain (remainder filled in from reference TRBV27 and TRBJ1-4): EAQVTQNPRYLITVTGKKLTVTCSQNMNHEYMSWYRQDPGLGLRQIYYSMNVEVTDKGDVPEGYKVSRKEKRNFPLILESPSPNQTSLYFCASSLRVSNEKLFFGSGTQLSVL.

This clonotype has ten or more counts. The rearrangement links TRBV5-6 to TRBJ2-7, with a possible D match to TRBD2 (6 bases). CDR3 size: 15 residues. Germline V gene sequence: CDR1 SGHDT, CDR2 YYEEEE. V lost 4 bases, J lost 3 bases, and 17 bases lay in between. The CDR3 region has the DNA TGTGCCAGCAGCGCCCCCGGGACTGGAGTCTACGAGCAGTACTTC. Its translation is CASSAPGTGVYEQYF.

The gene calls are TRBV6-5 and TRBJ1-1; 7 nucleotides match TRBD1. CDR3 length: 15 amino acids. Unmatched junction bases numbered 7, after V lost 1 base and J lost 5 bases. CDR1 and CDR2 (germline): MNHEY, SVGAGI. The CDR3 loop is CASSYWAGGETEAFF. CDR3 sequence (DNA): TGTGCCAGCAGTTACTGGGCAGGGGGGGAAACTGAAGCTTTCTTT.

This clonotype was observed a few times. V is TRBV13 and J is TRBJ2-3; 9 bases line up with TRBD2. CDR1 PRHDT and CDR2 FYEKMQ come from the germline V gene (reference sequence). The CDR3 totals 17 residues. After removal of 0 bases from V and 2 bases from J, the junction contained 6 bases not matched to a gene. CDR3 residues: CASSLGVAGALTDTQYF. The CDR3 coding sequence is TGTGCCAGCAGCTTAGGGGTAGCGGGGGCGCTCACAGATACGCAGTATTTT.

This clonotype was detected many times. V usage is TRBV10-3 and J usage is TRBJ1-4; the match to TRBD1 covers 8 bases. CDR3 length: 16 residues. Germline-derived CDR1 and CDR2 are ENHRY and SYGVKD. V shed 3 bases, J shed 3 bases, and the junction held 6 bases outside the gene matches. The CDR3 nucleotides are TGTGCCATCAGTGATCGGGGACAGGTACCTAATGAAAAACTGTTTTTT. It codes for CAISDRGQVPNEKLFF.

The chain employs TRBV11-2 and TRBJ2-3, with D perhaps matching TRBD2 (5 bases). The germline V gene has CDR1 SGHAT and CDR2 FQNNGV. CDR3 size: 16 residues. Trimming left V 4 bases short and J 6 bases short, with 20 bases between. The CDR3 DNA reads as TGTGCCAGCAGCTCTCCACTAGTTATGGTCGTGGATACGCAGTATTTT. It is translated as CASSSPLVMVVDTQYF.

This clonotype was seen a handful of times. J is TRBJ2-5 and V is TRBV4-1; possible D gene TRBD2, 6 bases. Trimming removed 4 bases at V and 9 bases at J, with 24 bases between. CDR1 MGHRA and CDR2 YSYEKL come from the germline V gene. The length of the CDR3 is 16 residues. CDR3 nucleotides: TGCGCCAGCAGCCCCCCCTCAGGGACTGGACTTCGGGCCCAGTACTTC. This sequence encodes CASSPPSGTGLRAQYF.

The table lists this clonotype with a few counts. V usage is TRBV27 and J usage is TRBJ1-4, with D possibly TRBD1 on 5 matching bases. The CDR3 contains 17 residues. The V end lost 3 bases, the J end lost 5 bases, and 19 bases lay between the germline ends. Germline V CDR1 and CDR2: MNHEY, SMNVEV (reference sequence). DNA of the CDR3: TGTGCCAGCAGTTTTGATATTGCGACAGCAAGAAATGAAAAACTGTTTTTT. This sequence encodes CASSFDIATARNEKLFF. The variable domain in full, with the rest retrieved from reference TRBV27 and TRBJ1-4, is EAQVTQNPRYLITVTGKKLTVTCSQNMNHEYMSWYRQDPGLGLRQIYYSMNVEVTDKGDVPEGYKVSRKEKRNFPLILESPSPNQTSLYFCASSFDIATARNEKLFFGSGTQLSVL.

This clonotype was seen at least ten times. The rearrangement links TRBV29-1 to TRBJ1-3; tentative D call: TRBD1 (5 bases). Germline-derived CDR1 and CDR2 are SQVTM and ANQGSEA. The ends were cut back, 7 bases at V and 2 bases at J, with 12 bases in the middle. The CDR3 sequence is 13 residues long. The CDR3 is CSAARGAGNTIYF. CDR3 nucleotide sequence: TGCAGCGCCGCGAGGGGTGCTGGAAACACCATATATTTT.

This clonotype was found many times. CDR3 nucleotide sequence: TGTGCCAGCAGCCGCGATTCCAGGCAGGGGCCGGAGACCCAGTACTTC. Encoded protein: CASSRDSRQGPETQYF. The chain uses TRBV4-2 and TRBJ2-5, with D maybe TRBD1 (6 bases). The CDR3 loop spans 16 amino acids. Germline-derived CDR1 and CDR2 are LGHNA and YNFKEQ. V lost 4 bases, J lost 5 bases, and 20 bases lay in between.

This clonotype was detected a few times. V gene TRBV4-3 combines with J gene TRBJ2-7, with unresolved D. The CDR3 runs 15 residues. Germline assignment: CDR1 LGHNA and CDR2 YSLEER. V lost 1 base and J 0 bases, leaving 10 bases between the germline ends. The DNA for the CDR3 is TGCGCCAGCAGCCAAGCTTACCTCAGCTCCTACGAGCAGTACTTC. Its translation is CASSQAYLSSYEQYF.

This clonotype was counted ten times or more. The chain carries TRBV6-4 and TRBJ2-5, with D tentatively TRBD2 (5 bases). V dropped 2 bases and J dropped 1 base, with 11 bases sitting between them. Germline CDR1 and CDR2: MRHNA and SNTAGT. This CDR3 has 15 residues. The CDR3 region has the DNA TGTGCCAGCAGTGACCGCCCCGAGGGCCAAGAGACCCAGTACTTC. Its translation: CASSDRPEGQETQYF.

CDR3 protein: CASRRGDRDTDTQYF. CDR3 bases: TGTGCCAGCCGCAGGGGGGACAGGGACACAGATACGCAGTATTTT. The chain employs TRBV27 and TRBJ2-3; 9 bases map to TRBD1. The germline CDR1 and CDR2 sequences are MNHEY and SMNVEV (reference sequence). V lost 8 bases, J lost 2 bases, and 8 bases stayed unmatched. CDR3 length: 15 amino acids.

This clonotype was counted at least ten times. The genes are TRBV6-5 and TRBJ1-4; TRBD1 agrees at 7 bases. Germline V gives CDR1 MNHEY, CDR2 SVGAGI. With V trimmed by 5 bases and J by 0 bases, 6 bases remained unmatched. The CDR3 contains 16 residues. CDR3 in amino acids: CASSGGTDSTNEKLFF. The CDR3 DNA is TGTGCCAGCAGTGGAGGGACAGATTCAACTAATGAAAAACTGTTTTTT.

There are many counts of this clonotype. The chain uses TRBV14 and TRBJ1-1; perhaps TRBD1 as D (6 bases). Germline CDR1 and CDR2: SGHDN and FVKESK. The length of the CDR3 is 15 residues. V was pared by 3 bases and J by 2 bases, with 13 bases between. The CDR3 region is CASSQWQQGNTEAFF. The CDR3 nucleotides read TGTGCCAGCAGCCAGTGGCAACAGGGAAACACTGAAGCTTTCTTT.

The rearrangement links TRBV29-1 to TRBJ2-1; 8 bases map to TRBD1. CDR1 and CDR2 (germline): SQVTM, ANQGSEA. The CDR3 has 18 residues. Trimming cost V 5 bases and J 10 bases; bases outside gene matches: 25. The CDR3 nucleotides are TGCAGCGTTCCCGCTCCCGGGACAGGTCCCCGACACGATCAAGAGCAGTTCTTC. This codes for CSVPAPGTGPRHDQEQFF.

This clonotype was detected ten times or more. The chain employs TRBV4-3 and TRBJ2-1; TRBD2 aligns across 7 bases. The CDR3 is 13 residues long. The V and J ends lost 1 base and 10 bases, in that order; junction bases with no gene match: 4. Germline CDR1 is LGHNA and CDR2 is YSLEER. The CDR3 loop reads CASSQVQAGEQFF. Written as DNA, the CDR3 is TGCGCCAGCAGCCAAGTGCAAGCGGGGGAGCAGTTCTTC.

This rearrangement joins TRBV3-1 to TRBJ1-1; TRBD1 might be the D (6 bases). Germline assignment: CDR1 LGHDT and CDR2 YNNKEL (reference sequence). Trimming removed 7 bases at V and 1 base at J, with 10 bases between. This CDR3 spans 13 amino acids. CDR3 in DNA: TGTGCCAGCACGGACAGAGGGAACACTGAAGCTTTCTTT. Its translation: CASTDRGNTEAFF.